This T cell receptor (beta chain) is from a study of T cells in Graves' hyperthyroidism and ophthalmopathy. Study-level findings and limits: Expanded thyroid clonotypes (above 0.001) were mostly also found in blood.

The CDR3 loop spans 13 amino acids. Germline-derived CDR1 and CDR2 are SEHNR and FQNEAQ (reference sequence). Deletions cut 7 bases from V and 4 bases from J, with 11 bases between. Template material for amplifying TCR beta CDR3 regions consisted of RNA transcripts. With the HTBI primer set, the TCR CDR3 went through a first round of RT-PCR. TCRdb re-called the multiplex PCR reads with MiXCR, one entry per CDR3 protein. Altogether 250,000 to 300,000 distinct CDR3 sequences are present, less than 15% being singletons, with the ten largest covering about an eighth. For this clonotype: Antigen: not known.

Newly diagnosed patients aged 18 to 65 had hyperthyroidism of under 2 months' duration. Diagnoses were established using clinical symptoms, serum thyroxine and TRAb, thyroid ultrasound and orbital computed tomography. PBMCs were sourced from approximately 10 ml fresh peripheral blood. This sequence joins TRBV7-9 and TRBJ2-1, with unresolved D. Sequencing used blood. This sequence was found in a woman in her thirties or forties with Graves' hyperthyroidism that later progressed to Graves' ophthalmopathy. CDR3 sequence (DNA): TGTGCCAGCACCCAGCCCAGGTACAATGAGCAGTTCTTC. It codes for CASTQPRYNEQFF.